Below, 28 T cell receptor beta chains from the same sample are listed, as sequenced in a study of shared clonotypes between healthy human individuals. Terminally differentiated effector memory CD45RA+ cells were left out of the naive CD8 fraction, which was CD45RO-negative and positively selected for CCR7. Generated by immunoSEQ multiplex PCR, the TCRdb table keeps only in-frame clones and is missing some. The data contain about 2.1 million clones, over 85% of them seen just once; the ten biggest clones take up about 1.7%. The sequenced sample was naive CD8+ T cells from PBMCs. The receptors originated from a man aged 18 to 35 in good health. Some clones in this sample may be carry-over from other donors' samples.

The V call is TRBV2, the J call TRBJ2-3; D unclear. Trimming took off 0 bases at V and 8 bases at J, with 15 bases between the two ends. Per the germline V gene, CDR1 is SNHLY and CDR2 is FYNNEI. There are 15 residues in the CDR3. CDR3 DNA sequence: TGTGCCAGCAGTGAAGCGGAGATTAAGGTGGCTACGCAGTATTTT. Its translation: CASSEAEIKVATQYF.

This chain joins TRBV19 and TRBJ2-5, with D unclear. The germline CDR1 and CDR2 sequences are LNHDA and SQIVND (reference sequence). The CDR3 is 11 amino acids. V was clipped by 5 bases and J by 1 base, with 2 bases between them. CDR3 loop: CASSAQETQYF. The CDR3 region has the DNA TGTGCCAGTAGTGCCCAAGAGACCCAGTACTTC.

The chain combines TRBV11-2 with TRBJ2-1; 14 bases are shared with TRBD2. V was clipped by 3 bases and J by 1 base; unmatched bases: 5. There are 18 residues in the CDR3. CDR1 and CDR2 from the germline V gene are SGHAT and FQNNGV. The CDR3 coding sequence is TGTGCCAGCAGCTTTGGACTAGCGGGAGGAGGGTCCTACAATGAGCAGTTCTTC. Translating gives CASSFGLAGGGSYNEQFF.

This clone was seen once. The chain employs TRBV27 and TRBJ2-2; TRBD2 agrees at 8 bases. Germline values: CDR1 MNHEY, CDR2 SMNVEV (reference sequence). The trim removed 6 bases at V and 1 base at J, leaving 13 bases unmatched. The CDR3 consists of 18 residues. CDR3 region: CASRSLGLVAVNTGELFF. The CDR3 coding sequence is TGTGCCAGCAGGAGCCTGGGACTAGTAGCGGTGAACACCGGGGAGCTGTTTTTT.

The gene calls are TRBV27 and TRBJ2-1; TRBD1 matches at 7 bases. CDR1 MNHEY and CDR2 SMNVEV come from the germline V gene (reference sequence). The J segment lost 8 bases and the V segment lost 8 bases, leaving 3 bases of the junction unmatched. The CDR3 extends over 11 amino acids. Written as DNA, the CDR3 is TGTGCCAGCGGCCAGGGGGATGAGCAGTTCTTC. Protein sequence: CASGQGDEQFF.

The chain links TRBV9 to TRBJ2-7; no definite D call. The germline V gene encodes CDR1 SGDLS and CDR2 YYNGEE. The CDR3 is made up of 13 amino acids. V dropped 4 bases and J dropped 2 bases, with 10 bases sitting between them. The CDR3 sequence is CASSPKLTYEQYF. CDR3 DNA: TGTGCCAGCAGCCCCAAACTAACCTACGAGCAGTACTTC.

The V and J genes are TRBV9 and TRBJ1-1; unclear D gene. The CDR3 is made up of 12 amino acids. V dropped 4 bases and J dropped 8 bases, with 12 bases sitting between them. The germline V gene encodes CDR1 SGDLS and CDR2 YYNGEE. The CDR3 loop reads CASSPGNGEAFF. The CDR3 nucleotides are TGTGCCAGCAGCCCGGGTAACGGAGAAGCTTTCTTT. The full variable domain, its missing parts supplied by reference TRBV9 and TRBJ1-1, is DSGVTQTPKHLITATGQRVTLRCSPRSGDLSVYWYQQSLDQGLQFLIQYYNGEERAKGNILERFSAQQFPDLHSELNLSSLELGDSALYFCASSPGNGEAFFGQGTRLTVV.

In its sample, this clone was seen once. This sample also contains other DNA sequences that code for the same CDR3. The chain recombines TRBV28 with TRBJ2-1, with a tentative D call TRBD2 (6 bases). Germline CDR1 is MDHEN and CDR2 is SYDVKM. The CDR3 runs 14 residues. Trimming pared 5 bases from V and 3 bases from J, leaving 11 bases between. The CDR3 bases are TGTGCCAGCAGTCCGGGACTCAACTACAATGAGCAGTTCTTC. This codes for CASSPGLNYNEQFF.

This clone showed up just once. The chain couples TRBV6-1 to TRBJ2-7, with D hard to call. Germline V gives CDR1 MNHNS, CDR2 SASEGT. V lost 1 base to trimming and J lost 3 bases, with 13 bases between them. This CDR3 region has 15 residues. This CDR3 is CASSEGSESYYEQYF. The CDR3 DNA follows: TGTGCCAGCAGTGAAGGGTCAGAGTCCTACTACGAGCAGTACTTC.

The chain carries TRBV4-3 and TRBJ1-2; a possible D gene is TRBD1 (5 bases). Trimming cost V 8 bases and J 5 bases, with 18 bases left between them. The CDR3 runs 14 residues. Germline assignment: CDR1 LGHNA and CDR2 YSLEER. The CDR3 sequence: CASGPRGGGYGYTF. The CDR3 region has the DNA TGCGCCAGCGGCCCTCGGGGCGGGGGGTATGGCTACACCTTC.

This sequence joins TRBV4-1 and TRBJ1-1; the D is unclear. The germline CDR1 and CDR2 sequences are MGHRA and YSYEKL. The CDR3 loop spans 14 amino acids. Trimming took 8 bases from V and 0 from J, leaving 13 bases between them. In DNA, the CDR3 is TGCGCCAGCGCCCCATCGACTTTGAACACTGAAGCTTTCTTT. Encoded protein: CASAPSTLNTEAFF.

V and J are TRBV4-1 and TRBJ2-1, with D possibly TRBD2 on 5 matching bases. The CDR3 has 14 residues. From germline, CDR1 is MGHRA and CDR2 YSYEKL. V lost 2 bases to trimming and J lost 13 bases, with 18 bases between them. CDR3: CASSQFGVESGQFF. The DNA for the CDR3 is TGCGCCAGCAGCCAATTTGGGGTTGAGTCGGGACAGTTCTTC.

This chain uses TRBV4-3 with TRBJ2-7; D is uncertain. Trimming left V 0 bases short and J 3 bases short, with 12 bases between. The germline V gene encodes CDR1 LGHNA and CDR2 YSLEER. This CDR3 has 15 amino acids. The CDR3 region is CASSQEVNGLYEQYF. CDR3 DNA: TGCGCCAGCAGCCAAGAAGTAAACGGGCTCTACGAGCAGTACTTC.

V is TRBV5-1 and J is TRBJ2-1; 9 bases align to TRBD2. This CDR3 region has 13 residues. The germline CDR1 and CDR2 sequences are SGHRS and YFSETQ. The ends lost 4 bases at V and 10 bases at J; junction bases unmatched: 6. The CDR3 region is CASSVAGVEEQFF. CDR3 DNA sequence: TGCGCCAGCAGCGTAGCGGGAGTAGAGGAGCAGTTCTTC.

The chain recombines TRBV5-4 with TRBJ1-1, with TRBD1 matching over 7 bases. CDR1 is SGHNT and CDR2 is YYREEE in the germline V gene (reference sequence). The CDR3 is 15 amino acids. V lost 0 bases and J lost 1; bases outside the gene matches: 3. The CDR3 DNA is TGTGCCAGCAGCTTGGCGGGACAGAGGAACACTGAAGCTTTCTTT. This encodes CASSLAGQRNTEAFF.

The chain employs TRBV5-8 and TRBJ2-5; tentatively, D is TRBD1 or TRBD2 (5 bases each). V was cut by 1 base and J by 10 bases, with 23 bases left in between. Germline CDR1 SGHTS, CDR2 YDEGEE. This CDR3 is built from 16 residues. The CDR3 loop is CASSLNRLNPSGGQYF. The CDR3 region has the DNA TGTGCCAGCAGCTTGAACAGACTAAACCCCAGTGGGGGCCAGTACTTC.

In DNA, the CDR3 is TGTGCCAGCAGCTTAGGGCCCCCCTACGAGCAGTACTTC. This encodes CASSLGPPYEQYF. This chain joins TRBV11-2 and TRBJ2-7; no firm D call. The germline gives CDR1 SGHAT, CDR2 FQNNGV. The CDR3 runs 13 residues. V shed 1 base and J shed 2 bases, with 6 bases lying between them.

The V and J genes are TRBV15 and TRBJ2-3; TRBD2 matches 13 bases. Germline V CDR1 and CDR2: LNHNV, YYDKDF (reference sequence). With 1 base clipped from V and 5 bases from J, the junction kept 3 bases outside the gene matches. This CDR3 spans 16 amino acids. CDR3 DNA: TGTGCCACCAGCAGAGCCCGACTAGCGGGAGGAGATACGCAGTATTTT. Encoded protein: CATSRARLAGGDTQYF.

CDR3 bases: TGTGCCAGCAGCTCTGAAGGGGGGCAGGTAACTGAAGCTTTCTTT. It translates to CASSSEGGQVTEAFF. This chain links TRBV7-8 with TRBJ1-1; TRBD1 might be the D (6 bases). There are 15 residues in the CDR3. Trimming removed 4 bases at V and 5 bases at J, with 17 bases between. The V gene's germline CDR1 is SGHVS and CDR2 FQNEAQ.

In its sample, this clone was seen once. V and J are TRBV27 and TRBJ1-1, with a tentative D call TRBD1 (6 bases). The germline V gene encodes CDR1 MNHEY and CDR2 SMNVEV (reference sequence). V was cut by 1 base and J by 0 bases, with 18 bases left in between. The CDR3 covers 18 residues. CDR3 in amino acids: CASSLLFVVTGMNTEAFF. CDR3 bases: TGTGCCAGCAGTTTATTATTTGTGGTTACAGGGATGAACACTGAAGCTTTCTTT.

V gene TRBV10-3 combines with J gene TRBJ1-2, with 7 bases lining up with TRBD1. The CDR3 is 15 amino acids. The V and J ends lost 3 bases and 3 bases, in that order; junction bases with no gene match: 7. Germline assignment: CDR1 ENHRY and CDR2 SYGVKD. Written as DNA, the CDR3 is TGTGCCATCAGTGACACGACAGGGATTTACTATGGCTACACCTTC. Amino acid sequence: CAISDTTGIYYGYTF.

In the case of this clone: Other DNA variants within this sample encode the same CDR3. The chain couples TRBV9 to TRBJ2-5; the match to TRBD2 covers 7 bases. There are 16 residues in the CDR3. V shed 0 bases and J 1 base; nucleotides not matched to a gene: 6. Germline CDR1 is SGDLS and CDR2 is YYNGEE. Here the CDR3 reads CASSVGGGSLQETQYF. The CDR3 bases are TGTGCCAGCAGCGTAGGCGGGGGATCCCTCCAAGAGACCCAGTACTTC. The complete variable domain, with remaining parts taken from reference TRBV9 and TRBJ2-5, reads DSGVTQTPKHLITATGQRVTLRCSPRSGDLSVYWYQQSLDQGLQFLIQYYNGEERAKGNILERFSAQQFPDLHSELNLSSLELGDSALYFCASSVGGGSLQETQYFGPGTRLLVL.

V usage is TRBV28 and J usage is TRBJ1-1; D gene ambiguous. V shed 5 bases and J shed 1 base, with 11 bases lying between them. The CDR3 has 14 residues. Germline V gene sequence: CDR1 MDHEN, CDR2 SYDVKM. CDR3 sequence reads: CASSPGRENTEAFF. The CDR3 region has the DNA TGTGCCAGCAGTCCCGGACGGGAGAACACTGAAGCTTTCTTT.

The chain has TRBV28 and TRBJ2-2; the match to TRBD2 covers 8 bases. V was pared by 3 bases and J by 1 base, with 13 bases of the junction left unmatched. The V gene's germline CDR1 is MDHEN and CDR2 SYDVKM. The CDR3 runs to 19 residues. The CDR3 loop is CASSFDSALAGLNTGELFF. The CDR3 region has the DNA TGTGCCAGCAGTTTCGACTCGGCATTAGCGGGACTGAACACCGGGGAGCTGTTTTTT.

This chain joins TRBV4-3 and TRBJ2-2; 14 bases fit TRBD2. V shed 9 bases, J shed 3 bases, and the junction held 9 bases outside the gene matches. The germline CDR1 and CDR2 sequences are LGHNA and YSLEER. This CDR3 comprises 17 residues. As DNA, the CDR3 is TGCGCCAGTGGGACTAGCGGGAGAGGTTGGGACACCGGGGAGCTGTTTTTT. It is translated as CASGTSGRGWDTGELFF.

V and J are TRBV28 and TRBJ1-2; D possibly corresponds to TRBD1 (5 bases). This CDR3 spans 15 amino acids. Germline assignment: CDR1 MDHEN and CDR2 SYDVKM. Trimming stripped 3 bases from V and 0 bases from J, with 11 bases between. The CDR3 DNA follows: TGTGCCAGCAGTTTGGTCGACAGAGCTAACTATGGCTACACCTTC. Translated: CASSLVDRANYGYTF.

A note on this clone: The identical CDR3 is also encoded by other nucleotide sequences in the sample. The chain links TRBV18 to TRBJ2-2; perhaps D is TRBD1 or TRBD2 (5 bases each). The V gene's germline CDR1 is KGHSH and CDR2 LQKENI. The ends were cut back, 0 bases at V and 6 bases at J, with 5 bases in the middle. The CDR3 totals 13 residues. CDR3 sequence reads: CASSPPGAGELFF. CDR3 in DNA: TGTGCCAGCTCACCACCGGGGGCCGGGGAGCTGTTTTTT. Together with reference TRBV18 and TRBJ2-2, the CDR3 gives the full variable domain: NAGVMQNPRHLVRRRGQEARLRCSPMKGHSHVYWYRQLPEEGLKFMVYLQKENIIDESGMPKERFSAEFPKEGPSILRIQQVVRGDSAAYFCASSPPGAGELFFGEGSRLTVL.

The chain employs TRBV5-6 and TRBJ1-1, with TRBD1 as a possible D gene (6 bases). This CDR3 has 17 residues. Germline V CDR1 and CDR2: SGHDT, YYEEEE. V gave up 2 bases and J gave up 2 bases, with 19 bases separating them. As DNA, the CDR3 is TGTGCCAGCAGCTTTAGTTGGGTGGACAGCCAAAACACTGAAGCTTTCTTT. Its protein product is CASSFSWVDSQNTEAFF.